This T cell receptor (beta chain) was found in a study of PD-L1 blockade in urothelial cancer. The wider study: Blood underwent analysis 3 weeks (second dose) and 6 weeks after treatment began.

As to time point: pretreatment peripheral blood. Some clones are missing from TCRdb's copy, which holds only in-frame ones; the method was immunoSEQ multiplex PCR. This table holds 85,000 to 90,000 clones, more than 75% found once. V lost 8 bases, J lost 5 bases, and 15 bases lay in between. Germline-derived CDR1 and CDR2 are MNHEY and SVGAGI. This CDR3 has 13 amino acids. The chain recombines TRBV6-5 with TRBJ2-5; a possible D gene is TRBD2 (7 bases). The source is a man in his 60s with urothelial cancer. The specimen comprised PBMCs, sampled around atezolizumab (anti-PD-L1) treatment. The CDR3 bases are TGTGCCAGCCGGGGGGCTAGCTGGGAGACCCAGTACTTC. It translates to CASRGASWETQYF.